This T cell receptor beta chain was captured in a study of cytomegalovirus exposure and HLA in healthy donors. Study-wide findings and caveats: Cytomegalovirus-associated status was assigned to about 160 TCR beta chains. Several of the most significant clusters appeared linked to common viral pathogens, based on a later analysis. By HLA locus, TCR association rates varied in a later analysis, with DRB1 showing the most and HLA-C the fewest. In a later analysis, V- and J-gene trimming of beta chains associated with a DCLRE1C missense variant, replicated independently.

CDR1 and CDR2 (germline): SGHRS, YFSETQ. CDR3 size: 14 residues. Deletions cut 4 bases from V and 7 bases from J, with 14 bases between. PCR used 60 Vbeta primers and 13 Jbeta primers. The repertoire was sequenced with immunoSEQ multiplex PCR; TCRdb's copy has only in-frame clones and lacks some. The data show 210,000 or so clones, 75% to 80% seen once. On this clone itself: Antigen specificity is unknown.

The receptor was isolated from a woman younger than 45 in good health and CMV-seropositive. The rearrangement joins TRBV5-1 to TRBJ2-2; tentatively, D is TRBD1 (6 bases). Sequencing was performed on PBMCs. DNA of the CDR3: TGCGCCAGCAGCCTGGACAGAGCAATCGGGGAGCTGTTTTTT. Amino acid sequence: CASSLDRAIGELFF.